The 11 T cell receptor beta chains listed next were all sequenced from one sample in a study of cytomegalovirus exposure and HLA in healthy donors. Researchers ran the PCR with 60 Vbeta and 13 Jbeta primers. Profiling relied on immunoSEQ multiplex PCR, and the TCRdb table lists in-frame clones only, not all of them. The sample has about 120,000 clones; more than 60% are singletons. Sequences were obtained from PBMCs. The receptors here all came from a man aged 40-49 years in good health and CMV-seropositive.

The CDR3 region is CASSYHTVRGRVTDTQYF. The CDR3 region has the DNA TGTGCCAGCAGCTACCACACTGTCAGGGGGCGCGTCACAGATACGCAGTATTTT. J is TRBJ2-3 and V is TRBV7-9; 8 bases are a match to TRBD1. Germline V gene sequence: CDR1 SEHNR, CDR2 FQNEAQ (reference sequence). CDR3 length equals 18 residues. V was pared by 4 bases and J by 2 bases, with 14 bases of the junction left unmatched. Full variable domain (missing parts from reference TRBV7-9 and TRBJ2-3): DTGVSQNPRHKITKRGQNVTFRCDPISEHNRLYWYRQTLGQGPEFLTYFQNEAQLEKSRLLSDRFSAERPKGSFSTLEIQRTEQGDSAMYLCASSYHTVRGRVTDTQYFGPGTRLTVL.

The chain couples TRBV30 to TRBJ2-1, with TRBD2 matching over 8 bases. From germline, CDR1 is GTSNPN and CDR2 SVGIG (reference sequence). The CDR3 is 15 residues long. After removal of 0 bases from V and 12 bases from J, the junction contained 13 bases not matched to a gene. The CDR3 is CAWSVWSTPGGGQFF. Here the CDR3 DNA reads TGTGCCTGGAGTGTATGGAGCACCCCGGGAGGGGGGCAGTTCTTC.

This chain connects TRBV11-2 to TRBJ2-7; the match to TRBD1 covers 7 bases. The CDR3 covers 14 residues. CDR1 is SGHAT, CDR2 FQNNGV, per germline. Trimming took 3 bases from V and 2 from J; bases not matched to a gene: 4. Here the CDR3 DNA reads TGTGCCAGCAGCTTGAACAGGGGTGCCTACGAGCAGTACTTC. It encodes CASSLNRGAYEQYF.

This clone was found a few times. V and J are TRBV29-1 and TRBJ2-1, with D perhaps TRBD1 (6 bases). The germline V gene has CDR1 SQVTM and CDR2 ANQGSEA. V was shortened by 3 bases and J by 7 bases, with 13 bases between the two germline ends. The CDR3 is 13 residues long. Written as DNA, the CDR3 is TGCAGCGTTGAGAGAATACAGGGTAATGAGCAGTTCTTC. Amino acids: CSVERIQGNEQFF.

This rearrangement joins TRBV5-1 to TRBJ2-5; 7 nucleotides agree with TRBD2. The germline V gene has CDR1 SGHRS and CDR2 YFSETQ. The V and J ends lost 3 bases and 4 bases, in that order; junction bases with no gene match: 6. The CDR3 sequence is 14 residues long. The CDR3 sequence is CASSSGTISETQYF. DNA of the CDR3: TGCGCCAGCAGCTCCGGGACTATCTCAGAGACCCAGTACTTC.

The chain is built from TRBV28 and TRBJ1-3, with 10 bases lining up with TRBD1. CDR1 is MDHEN and CDR2 is SYDVKM in the germline V gene. The V and J ends lost 1 base and 4 bases, in that order; junction bases with no gene match: 16. This CDR3 has 20 amino acids. CDR3 nucleotides: TGTGCCAGCAGTTTATCCCCCTTGGGACAGGGGTATGGAGGGGGAAACACCATATATTTT. It yields the protein CASSLSPLGQGYGGGNTIYF.

The chain joins TRBV6-4 to TRBJ2-1, with D possibly matching TRBD2 (5 bases). Germline lookup yields CDR1 MRHNA and CDR2 SNTAGT. With 5 bases removed from V and 0 bases from J, the gap between germline ends came to 8 bases. The CDR3 is made up of 14 amino acids. The CDR3 region is CASSSSGSYNEQFF. Written as DNA, the CDR3 is TGTGCCAGCAGTTCCAGCGGCTCCTACAATGAGCAGTTCTTC.

V gene TRBV4-2 combines with J gene TRBJ2-7; 10 positions match TRBD2. J was trimmed by 2 bases and V by 9 bases; bases with no gene match: 4. Germline-derived CDR1 and CDR2 are LGHNA and YNFKEQ. The CDR3 runs to 13 residues. This CDR3 is CARWSGRAYEQYF. CDR3 coding DNA: TGTGCCAGGTGGAGCGGGAGGGCCTACGAGCAGTACTTC.

This chain joins TRBV5-1 and TRBJ2-3; no definite D call. Germline CDR1 SGHRS, CDR2 YFSETQ. The CDR3 length is 12 residues. V was trimmed by 4 bases and J by 2 bases, leaving 5 bases between them. CDR3 in DNA: TGCGCCAGCAGCCCTAACACAGATACGCAGTATTTT. Encoded protein: CASSPNTDTQYF.

This clone was detected only a few times. The chain combines TRBV6-1 with TRBJ2-7, with 8 bases that match TRBD1. V lost 10 bases to trimming and J lost 6 bases; unmatched junction nucleotides: 11. The CDR3 runs to 13 residues. Germline lookup yields CDR1 MNHNS and CDR2 SASEGT. The CDR3 DNA reads as TGTGCCACCGCTTGGACAGGGCACTTCGAGCAGTACTTC. It translates to CATAWTGHFEQYF.

DNA for the CDR3: TGTGCCAGCAGCATATTACAAGAGACCCAGTACTTC. Translating it yields CASSILQETQYF. V usage is TRBV11-2 and J usage is TRBJ2-5; no clear D. CDR3 size: 12 residues. V lost 5 bases, J lost 2 bases, and 6 bases lay in between. From germline, CDR1 is SGHAT and CDR2 FQNNGV.